This T cell receptor (beta chain) emerged from a study of blood T cell repertoires in COVID-19. Study at large: Sites across the United States, Italy and Spain contributed samples from acute and convalescent COVID-19. T cells, B-cell-depleted T cells, or PBMCs provided the cDNA or gDNA that served as material.

Germline loops: CDR1 GTSNPN, CDR2 SVGIG (reference sequence). The CDR3 spans 15 residues. Trimming removed 0 bases from V and 13 bases from J, with 19 bases in between. Original methodology: Estimated nucleated cell counts came from reference gene primer amplification. Produced via immunoSEQ multiplex PCR; TCRdb's table is partial and in-frame only. The DNA was the basis for D and trimming; V, J and clone size are from that table. Here the sample spans some 83,000 clones, about two thirds being singletons. Sequencing was done on a sample of peripheral blood. The gene calls are TRBV30 and TRBJ1-6; the D gene is possibly TRBD1 (6 bases). The receptor's source is a woman aged 80 or older with acute or convalescent COVID-19. The CDR3 loop is CAWSVWGQGRTPLHF. The CDR3 DNA is TGTGCCTGGAGTGTATGGGGGCAGGGCCGGACCCCCCTCCACTTT.